The 18 T cell receptor beta chains below all came from one sample that was sequenced in a study of T cell changes during pregnancy in multiple sclerosis. Profiling relied on immunoSEQ multiplex PCR, and the TCRdb table lists in-frame clones only, not all of them. The sample consists of around 50,000 clones, over 80% of them appearing once. Sequenced material: CD4+ T cells from peripheral blood mononuclear cells, taken after pregnancy. These TCRs come from a female donor in good health, enrolled as a control in a pregnancy study.

The rearrangement uses TRBV19 and TRBJ1-5; 7 bases are shared with TRBD1. Germline trimming cut 0 bases from V and 7 bases from J; bases unmatched to any gene: 6. The CDR3 loop spans 15 amino acids. CDR1 LNHDA and CDR2 SQIVND come from the germline V gene (reference sequence). Here the CDR3 DNA reads TGTGCCAGTAGTATAGACGGCAGGGGGGCCCAGCCCCAGCATTTT. It yields the protein CASSIDGRGAQPQHF.

The chain employs TRBV29-1 and TRBJ1-2; 8 bases line up with TRBD1. Germline CDR1 reads SQVTM; CDR2 reads ANQGSEA. V lost 6 bases to trimming and J lost 2 bases; unmatched junction nucleotides: 5. The CDR3 runs to 13 residues. The CDR3 DNA follows: TGCAGCGTCCCCGGACAGGGCAACTATGGCTACACCTTC. This translates into CSVPGQGNYGYTF.

The chain carries TRBV6-5 and TRBJ1-1; 12 bases match TRBD1. CDR1 and CDR2 from the germline V gene are MNHEY and SVGAGI. V was pared by 5 bases and J by 6 bases, with 7 bases of the junction left unmatched. This CDR3 contains 15 residues. The CDR3 protein is CASSKGTGGSSEAFF. In nucleotides, the CDR3 is TGTGCCAGCAGTAAAGGGACAGGGGGCTCTTCTGAAGCTTTCTTT.

This clone was seen only once. V usage is TRBV21-1 and J usage is TRBJ2-2; the D segment call TRBD2 is taken from the table without a DNA check. TRBV21-1 is assigned pseudogene status. The CDR3 is made up of 20 amino acids. DNA for the CDR3: TGTGCCAGCAGCCCACGCCCGACTAGCGGGGGGGATAGAACCACCGGGGAGCTGTTTTTT. Encoded protein: CASSPRPTSGGDRTTGELFF.

This clone was observed once. The chain employs TRBV2 and TRBJ1-5; tentatively, D is TRBD1 (6 bases). CDR1 and CDR2 (germline): SNHLY, FYNNEI. V was shortened by 1 base and J by 9 bases, with 16 bases between the two germline ends. The CDR3 is made up of 15 amino acids. As DNA, the CDR3 is TGTGCCAGCAGTGAAGTTGGGCAGGGGAACGGGCCCCAGCATTTT. It translates to CASSEVGQGNGPQHF.

CDR3 in DNA: TGTGCCAGCAGTGAAGGAAGCGGGGGGTCGGGAGGGACCCAGTACTTC. Its translation: CASSEGSGGSGGTQYF. The rearrangement joins TRBV25-1 to TRBJ2-5, with TRBD2 identical over 9 bases. The CDR3 extends over 16 amino acids. Trimming at V came to 2 bases and at J to 7 bases, leaving 11 bases not matched to a gene. CDR1 MGHDK and CDR2 SYGVNS come from the germline V gene.

This rearrangement joins TRBV6-5 to TRBJ2-3; a weak D match, TRBD2 (5 bases). Germline loops: CDR1 MNHEY, CDR2 SVGAGI. V was trimmed by 8 bases and J by 2 bases, leaving 8 bases between them. The CDR3 spans 12 residues. The CDR3 loop is CASRGNTDTQYF. The CDR3 bases are TGTGCCAGCCGGGGAAACACAGATACGCAGTATTTT.

CDR3 sequence (DNA): TGCGCCAGCAGTCTACGGACTAGCGGGGTTCAAGACGAGCAGTACTTC. Residues: CASSLRTSGVQDEQYF. This chain uses TRBV23-1 with TRBJ2-7; 12 positions agree with TRBD2. TRBV23-1 is classed as an ORF, of uncertain function. The trim removed 4 bases at V and 5 bases at J, leaving 9 bases unmatched. The CDR3 runs to 16 residues.

The CDR3 spells CASSPGQGAYGYTF. The CDR3 nucleotides are TGTGCCAGCAGCCCTGGACAGGGGGCCTATGGCTACACCTTC. J is TRBJ1-2 and V is TRBV11-1; 11 bases are shared with TRBD1. The CDR3 consists of 14 residues. J lost 4 bases, V lost 5 bases, and 3 bases had no gene match. Germline CDR1 SGHAT, CDR2 FQDESV (reference sequence).

The V call is TRBV19, the J call TRBJ2-3; 7 nucleotides match TRBD2. Looked up from germline, CDR1 is LNHDA and CDR2 is SQIVND (reference sequence). This CDR3 comprises 16 residues. The V segment lost 1 base and the J segment 3 bases; nucleotides outside the gene matches: 7. The CDR3 bases are TGTGCCAGTAGTATAGCAGGACTAGGGGCAACAGATACGCAGTATTTT. Its protein is CASSIAGLGATDTQYF.

The chain has TRBV6-5 and TRBJ1-6; 7 nucleotides match TRBD1. The V gene's germline CDR1 is MNHEY and CDR2 SVGAGI. The CDR3 totals 14 residues. The trim removed 7 bases at V and 4 bases at J, leaving 4 bases unmatched. The CDR3 sequence is CASTPGQYNSPLHF. CDR3 sequence (DNA): TGTGCCAGCACCCCGGGACAGTATAATTCACCCCTCCACTTT.

This clone occurred a few times. The chain is built from TRBV5-4 and TRBJ1-2; 8 positions agree with TRBD1. The CDR3 is 14 amino acids. Germline-derived CDR1 and CDR2 are SGHNT and YYREEE (reference sequence). The V segment lost 4 bases and the J segment 5 bases; nucleotides outside the gene matches: 7. The CDR3 protein is CASSVDRAGYGYTF. Here the CDR3 DNA reads TGTGCCAGCAGCGTGGACAGGGCCGGGTATGGCTACACCTTC.

This chain joins TRBV18 and TRBJ1-1, with D uncertain. V dropped 3 bases and J dropped 1 base, with 9 bases sitting between them. CDR1 and CDR2 from the germline V gene are KGHSH and LQKENI. The CDR3 loop spans 14 amino acids. The CDR3 loop reads CASSPSRGNTEAFF. The DNA for the CDR3 is TGTGCCAGCTCACCCTCACGGGGGAACACTGAAGCTTTCTTT.

The chain joins TRBV5-1 to TRBJ2-2; TRBD2 might be the D (5 bases). Trimming removed 7 bases at V and 3 bases at J, with 10 bases between. The length of the CDR3 is 13 residues. Germline loops: CDR1 SGHRS, CDR2 YFSETQ. The CDR3 DNA sequence: TGCGCCAGCGCTACGGGATACACCGGGGAGCTGTTTTTT. It specifies CASATGYTGELFF.

DNA for the CDR3: TGCAGCACGGGGGTGAACACTGAAGCTTTCTTT. Amino acids: CSTGVNTEAFF. This chain uses TRBV20-1 with TRBJ1-1; TRBD1 might be the D (5 bases). This CDR3 spans 11 amino acids. Germline V gene lookup returns CDR1 DFQATT and CDR2 SNEGSKA (reference sequence).

The rearrangement joins TRBV15 to TRBJ2-7; 9 bases align to TRBD1. CDR1 is LNHNV, CDR2 YYDKDF, per germline (reference sequence). V lost 7 bases and J lost 1; bases outside the gene matches: 5. CDR3 size: 14 residues. The CDR3 DNA sequence: TGTGCCACCAACCAGGACAGGGGATCCTACGAGCAGTACTTC. Its translation is CATNQDRGSYEQYF.

This clone was found once. This rearrangement joins TRBV2 to TRBJ2-7; no clear D. The germline V and J ends were trimmed by 6 bases and 3 bases, with 9 bases remaining between them. Germline CDR1 reads SNHLY; CDR2 reads FYNNEI. This CDR3 has 12 residues. The DNA for the CDR3 is TGTGCCAGCAGGGTAGCACTCTACGAGCAGTACTTC. This gives the protein CASRVALYEQYF.

The chain combines TRBV9 with TRBJ1-5; TRBD1 aligns across 9 bases. V shed 9 bases, J shed 5 bases, and the junction held 6 bases outside the gene matches. The CDR3 totals 13 residues. Per the germline V gene, CDR1 is SGDLS and CDR2 is YYNGEE. The chain's CDR3 is CATLWTGDQPQHF. DNA of the CDR3: TGTGCCACTCTGTGGACAGGGGATCAGCCCCAGCATTTT.